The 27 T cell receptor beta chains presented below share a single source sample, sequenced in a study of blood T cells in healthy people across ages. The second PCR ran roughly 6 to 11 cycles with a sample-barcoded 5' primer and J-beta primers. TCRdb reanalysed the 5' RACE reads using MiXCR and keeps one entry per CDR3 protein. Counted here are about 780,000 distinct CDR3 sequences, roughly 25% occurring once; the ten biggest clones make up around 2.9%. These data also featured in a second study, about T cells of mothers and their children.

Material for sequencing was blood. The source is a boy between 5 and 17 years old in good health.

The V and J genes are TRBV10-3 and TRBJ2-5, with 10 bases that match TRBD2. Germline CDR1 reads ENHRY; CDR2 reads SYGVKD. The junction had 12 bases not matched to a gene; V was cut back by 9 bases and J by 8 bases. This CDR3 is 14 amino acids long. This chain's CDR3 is CAISLAGTGYTQYF. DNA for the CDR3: TGTGCCATTTCACTAGCGGGGACGGGTTATACCCAGTACTTC.

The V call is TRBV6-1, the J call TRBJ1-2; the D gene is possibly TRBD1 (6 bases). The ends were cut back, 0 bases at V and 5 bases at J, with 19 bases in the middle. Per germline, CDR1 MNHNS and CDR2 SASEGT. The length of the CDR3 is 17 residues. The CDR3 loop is CASSEAPGLPRGYGYTF. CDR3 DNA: TGTGCCAGCAGTGAAGCCCCCGGGCTTCCTAGGGGGTATGGCTACACCTTC.

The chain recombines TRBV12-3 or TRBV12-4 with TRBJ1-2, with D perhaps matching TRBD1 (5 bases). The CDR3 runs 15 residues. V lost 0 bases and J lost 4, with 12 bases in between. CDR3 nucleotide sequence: TGTGCCAGCAGTTTAGCGGGGGGGACCGGCTATGGCTACACCTTC. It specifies CASSLAGGTGYGYTF.

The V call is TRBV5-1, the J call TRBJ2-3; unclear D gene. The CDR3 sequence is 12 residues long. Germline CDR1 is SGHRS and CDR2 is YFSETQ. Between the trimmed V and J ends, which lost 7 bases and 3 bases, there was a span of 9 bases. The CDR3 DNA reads TGCGCCAGCGCCTGGTTTACAGATACGCAGTATTTT. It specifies CASAWFTDTQYF. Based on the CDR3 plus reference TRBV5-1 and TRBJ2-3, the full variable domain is KAGVTQTPRYLIKTRGQQVTLSCSPISGHRSVSWYQQTPGQGLQFLFEYFSETQRNKGNFPGRFSGRQFSNSRSEMNVSTLELGDSALYLCASAWFTDTQYFGPGTRLTVL.

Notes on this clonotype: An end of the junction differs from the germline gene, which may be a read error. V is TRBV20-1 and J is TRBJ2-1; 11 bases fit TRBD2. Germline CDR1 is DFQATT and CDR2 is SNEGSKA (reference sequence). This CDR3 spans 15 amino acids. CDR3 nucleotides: TGCAGTGCTAGCGGTCTAGCGGGAGGTTACAATGCGCAGTTCTTC. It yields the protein CSASGLAGGYNAQFF.

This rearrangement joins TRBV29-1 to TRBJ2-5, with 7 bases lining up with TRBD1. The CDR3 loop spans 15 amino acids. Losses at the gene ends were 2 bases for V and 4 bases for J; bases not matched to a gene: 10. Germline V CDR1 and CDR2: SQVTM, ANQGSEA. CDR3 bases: TGCAGCGTTGAAACCAGTCCAGGGGGTTTAGAGACCCAGTACTTC. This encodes CSVETSPGGLETQYF.

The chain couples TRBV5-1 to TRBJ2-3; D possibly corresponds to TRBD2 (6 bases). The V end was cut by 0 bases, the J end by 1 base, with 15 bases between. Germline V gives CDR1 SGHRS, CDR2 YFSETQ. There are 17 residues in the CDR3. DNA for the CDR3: TGCGCCAGCAGCTTGGACGAAGCCGGGACTCGCACAGATACGCAGTATTTT. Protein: CASSLDEAGTRTDTQYF.

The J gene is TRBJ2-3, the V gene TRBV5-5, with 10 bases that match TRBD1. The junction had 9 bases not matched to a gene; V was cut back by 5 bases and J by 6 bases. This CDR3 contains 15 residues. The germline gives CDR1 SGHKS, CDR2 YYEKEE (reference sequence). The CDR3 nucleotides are TGTGCCAGCAGACTCGGGACAGGGGTTTTGGATACGCAGTATTTT. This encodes CASRLGTGVLDTQYF.

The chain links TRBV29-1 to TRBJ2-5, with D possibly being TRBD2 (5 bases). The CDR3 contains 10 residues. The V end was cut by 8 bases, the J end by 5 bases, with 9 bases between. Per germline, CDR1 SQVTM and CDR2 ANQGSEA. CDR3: CSSSWETQYF. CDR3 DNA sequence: TGCAGCTCTAGCTGGGAGACCCAGTACTTC.

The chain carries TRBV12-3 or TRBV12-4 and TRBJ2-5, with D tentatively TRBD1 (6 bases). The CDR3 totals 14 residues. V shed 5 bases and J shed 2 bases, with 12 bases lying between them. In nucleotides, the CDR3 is TGTGCCAGCAGTCCTTGGGGGCGTCAAGAGACCCAGTACTTC. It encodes CASSPWGRQETQYF.

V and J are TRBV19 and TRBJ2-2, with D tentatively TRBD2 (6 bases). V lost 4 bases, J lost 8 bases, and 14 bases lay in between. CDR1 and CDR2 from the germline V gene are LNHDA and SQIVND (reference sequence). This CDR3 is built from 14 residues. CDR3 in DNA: TGTGCCAGTAGTAGCCGGGACTCTCTTGGGGAGCTGTTTTTT. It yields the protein CASSSRDSLGELFF.

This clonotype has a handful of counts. The CDR3 bases are TGCAGCGCCAGGGACAGGCACTACGAGCAGTACTTC. Encoded protein: CSARDRHYEQYF. The V call is TRBV29-1, the J call TRBJ2-7, with TRBD1 matching 8 bases. Germline loops: CDR1 SQVTM, CDR2 ANQGSEA. This CDR3 region has 12 residues. Trimming cost V 7 bases and J 3 bases; bases outside gene matches: 5.

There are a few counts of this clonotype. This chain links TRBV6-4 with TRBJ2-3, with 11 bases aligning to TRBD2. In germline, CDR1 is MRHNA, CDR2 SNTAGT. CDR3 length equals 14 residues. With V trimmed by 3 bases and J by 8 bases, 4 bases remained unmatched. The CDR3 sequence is CASSETSGSGTQYF. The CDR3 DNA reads TGTGCCAGCAGTGAAACTAGCGGGAGCGGTACGCAGTATTTT.

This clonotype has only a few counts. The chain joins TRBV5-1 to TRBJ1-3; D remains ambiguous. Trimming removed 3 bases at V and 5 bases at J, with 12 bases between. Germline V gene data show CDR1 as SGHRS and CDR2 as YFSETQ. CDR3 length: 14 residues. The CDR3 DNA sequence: TGCGCCAGCAGCTCGACCGAGAATCGAAACACCATATATTTT. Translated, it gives CASSSTENRNTIYF.

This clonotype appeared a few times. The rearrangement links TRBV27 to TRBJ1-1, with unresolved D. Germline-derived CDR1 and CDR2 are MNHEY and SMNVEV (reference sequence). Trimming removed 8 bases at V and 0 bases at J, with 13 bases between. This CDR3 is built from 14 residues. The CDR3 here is CASVDKGMNTEAFF. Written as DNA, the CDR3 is TGTGCCAGCGTAGATAAGGGCATGAACACTGAAGCTTTCTTT.

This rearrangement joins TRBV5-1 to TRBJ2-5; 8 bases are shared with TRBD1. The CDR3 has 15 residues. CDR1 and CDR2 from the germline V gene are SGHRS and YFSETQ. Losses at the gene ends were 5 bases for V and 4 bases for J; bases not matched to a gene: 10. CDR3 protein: CASRPGQDLPETQYF. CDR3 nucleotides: TGCGCCAGCAGGCCGGGACAGGACCTCCCAGAGACCCAGTACTTC.

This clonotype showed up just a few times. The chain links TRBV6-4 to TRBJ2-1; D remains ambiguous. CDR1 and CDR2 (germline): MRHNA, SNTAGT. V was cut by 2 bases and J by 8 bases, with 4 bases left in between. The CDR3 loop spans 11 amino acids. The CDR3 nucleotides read TGTGCCAGCAGTGACAGGGATGAGCAGTTCTTC. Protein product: CASSDRDEQFF.

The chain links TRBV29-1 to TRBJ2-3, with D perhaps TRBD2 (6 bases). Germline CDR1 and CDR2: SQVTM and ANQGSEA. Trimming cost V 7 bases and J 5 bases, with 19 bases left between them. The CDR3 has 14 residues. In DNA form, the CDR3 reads TGCAGCGCCGGGGGACTCTCGAGTGGAGATACGCAGTATTTT. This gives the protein CSAGGLSSGDTQYF.

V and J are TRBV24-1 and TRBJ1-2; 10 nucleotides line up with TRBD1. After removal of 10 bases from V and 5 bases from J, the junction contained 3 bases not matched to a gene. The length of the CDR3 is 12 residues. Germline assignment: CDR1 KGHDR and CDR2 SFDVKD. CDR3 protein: CATEGQGYGYTF. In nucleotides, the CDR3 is TGTGCCACTGAGGGACAGGGGTATGGCTACACCTTC.

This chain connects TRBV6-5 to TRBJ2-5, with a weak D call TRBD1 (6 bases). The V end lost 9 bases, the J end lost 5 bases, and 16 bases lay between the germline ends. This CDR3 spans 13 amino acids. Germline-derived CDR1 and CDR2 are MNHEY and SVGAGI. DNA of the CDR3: TGTGCCAGTGGGCGGACAGTCCGCGAGACCCAGTACTTC. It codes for CASGRTVRETQYF.

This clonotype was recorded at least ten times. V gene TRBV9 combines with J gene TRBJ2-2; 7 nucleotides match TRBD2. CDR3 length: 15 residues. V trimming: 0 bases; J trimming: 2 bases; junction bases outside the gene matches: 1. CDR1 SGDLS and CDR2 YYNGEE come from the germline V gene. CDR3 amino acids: CASSVGGGNTGELFF. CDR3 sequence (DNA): TGTGCCAGCAGCGTAGGGGGGGGAAACACCGGGGAGCTGTTTTTT.

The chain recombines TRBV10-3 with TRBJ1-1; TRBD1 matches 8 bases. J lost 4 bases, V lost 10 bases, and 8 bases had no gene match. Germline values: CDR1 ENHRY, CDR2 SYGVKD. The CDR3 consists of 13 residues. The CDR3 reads CATRGQGATEAFF. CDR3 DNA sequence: TGTGCCACGCGGGGGCAGGGGGCCACTGAAGCTTTCTTT.

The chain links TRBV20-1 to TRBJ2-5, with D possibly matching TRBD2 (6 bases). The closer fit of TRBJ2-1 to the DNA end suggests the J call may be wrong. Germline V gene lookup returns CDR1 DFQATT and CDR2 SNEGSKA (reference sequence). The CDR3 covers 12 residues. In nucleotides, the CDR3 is TGCAGTGCCCAAGGGCGGGGCTATGAGCAGTTCTTC. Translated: CSAQGRGYEQFF.

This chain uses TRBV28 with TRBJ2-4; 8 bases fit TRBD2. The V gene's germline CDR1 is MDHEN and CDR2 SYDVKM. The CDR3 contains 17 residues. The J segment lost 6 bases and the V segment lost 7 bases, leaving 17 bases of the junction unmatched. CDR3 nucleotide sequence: TGTGCCAGCACCCCAAACCCCCAAGGGGCGGGGGGAAACATTCAGTACTTC. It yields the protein CASTPNPQGAGGNIQYF. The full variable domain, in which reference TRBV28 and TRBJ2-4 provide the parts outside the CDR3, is DVKVTQSSRYLVKRTGEKVFLECVQDMDHENMFWYRQDPGLGLRLIYFSYDVKMKEKGDIPEGYSVSREKKERFSLILESASTNQTSMYLCASTPNPQGAGGNIQYFGAGTRLSVL.

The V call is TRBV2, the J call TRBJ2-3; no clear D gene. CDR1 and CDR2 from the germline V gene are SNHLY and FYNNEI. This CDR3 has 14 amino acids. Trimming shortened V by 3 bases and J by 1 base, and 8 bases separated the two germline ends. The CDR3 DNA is TGTGCCAGCAGTGATGAGCAGGGCACAGATACGCAGTATTTT. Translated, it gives CASSDEQGTDTQYF. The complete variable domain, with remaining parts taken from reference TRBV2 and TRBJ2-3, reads EPEVTQTPSHQVTQMGQEVILRCVPISNHLYFYWYRQILGQKVEFLVSFYNNEISEKSEIFDDQFSVERPDGSNFTLKIRSTKLEDSAMYFCASSDEQGTDTQYFGPGTRLTVL.

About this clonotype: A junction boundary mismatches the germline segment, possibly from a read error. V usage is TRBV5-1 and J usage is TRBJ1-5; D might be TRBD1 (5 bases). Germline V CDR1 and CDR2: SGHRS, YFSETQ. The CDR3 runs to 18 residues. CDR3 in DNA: TGCGCCAGCAGCCCTGGGGAGGGGCCTTCCTATAGCAATCAGCCCCAACATTTT. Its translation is CASSPGEGPSYSNQPQHF.

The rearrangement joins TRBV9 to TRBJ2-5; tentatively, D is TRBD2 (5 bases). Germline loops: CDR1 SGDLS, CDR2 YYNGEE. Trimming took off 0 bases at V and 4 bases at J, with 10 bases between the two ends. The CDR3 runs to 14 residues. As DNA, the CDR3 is TGTGCCAGCAGCGTAGGAGGGCCGCTAGAGACCCAGTACTTC. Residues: CASSVGGPLETQYF.